Below are 3 T cell receptor beta chains sequenced from a single sample in a study of lymphopenia after photon versus proton radiotherapy. TCRdb's table, derived via immunoSEQ multiplex PCR, lists solely in-frame clones and lacks some. The sample shows some 31,000 clones, approximately 80% of them seen only once. Here the sequenced sample was peripheral blood, taken from a patient treated with proton-based radiotherapy. These receptors came from a woman aged 70 to 79 with pancreatic cancer.

The J gene is TRBJ1-5, the V gene TRBV7-2; 8 bases align to TRBD1. Per germline, CDR1 SGHTA and CDR2 FQGNSA. Trimming at V came to 4 bases and at J to 2 bases, leaving 1 base not matched to a gene. The CDR3 loop spans 14 amino acids. The chain's CDR3 is CASSSDRGNQPQHF. The DNA for the CDR3 is TGTGCCAGCAGCTCGGACAGGGGCAATCAGCCCCAGCATTTT.

The rearrangement joins TRBV7-9 to TRBJ2-1, with a tentative D call TRBD1 (6 bases). The CDR3 covers 15 residues. The V end was cut by 3 bases, the J end by 0 bases, with 9 bases between. The germline V gene has CDR1 SEHNR and CDR2 FQNEAQ (reference sequence). The CDR3 DNA sequence: TGTGCCAGCAGCTTCGGACAGAGCTCCTACAATGAGCAGTTCTTC. Amino acids: CASSFGQSSYNEQFF.

The chain combines TRBV5-1 with TRBJ2-5; D is perhaps TRBD2 (7 bases). V lost 0 bases and J 5 bases, leaving 11 bases between the germline ends. The CDR3 spans 14 residues. In germline, CDR1 is SGHRS, CDR2 YFSETQ. The CDR3 sequence: CASSLVGGAETQYF. DNA of the CDR3: TGCGCCAGCAGCTTGGTAGGGGGGGCCGAGACCCAGTACTTC.